These 8 T cell receptor beta chains came from one sample sequenced in a study of blood T cell repertoires in COVID-19. Using immunoSEQ multiplex PCR, the repertoire was profiled, and TCRdb retains in-frame clones only, with some absent. The repertoire has 80,000 or so clones, about 89% of them found once; the top ten carry approximately 1.8%. The sample was peripheral blood. The receptors derive from a woman in her sixties with acute or convalescent COVID-19.

The chain combines TRBV30 with TRBJ2-5; TRBD1 agrees at 7 bases. J gave up 2 bases and V 0 bases, and 3 bases lay outside the gene matches. Germline V gives CDR1 GTSNPN, CDR2 SVGIG (reference sequence). CDR3 length equals 14 residues. The CDR3: CAWSVWTGQETQYF. For the CDR3, the DNA is TGTGCCTGGAGTGTTTGGACAGGTCAAGAGACCCAGTACTTC.

The chain carries TRBV9 and TRBJ2-7, with TRBD2 as a possible D gene (7 bases). Germline V lookup: CDR1 SGDLS, CDR2 YYNGEE. With 0 bases removed from V and 1 base from J, the gap between germline ends came to 11 bases. The CDR3 has 15 residues. The CDR3 nucleotides read TGTGCCAGCAGCGTAGGGGGGGGCAGGTCCTACGAGCAGTACTTC. It translates to CASSVGGGRSYEQYF.

The V call is TRBV7-6, the J call TRBJ2-5, with a possible D match to TRBD2 (7 bases). Trimming cost V 8 bases and J 6 bases, with 19 bases left between them. The CDR3 is 14 amino acids. Germline V gene sequence: CDR1 SGHVS, CDR2 FNYEAQ. The DNA of the CDR3 is TGTGCCAGCTCCCTCGGGGGGCTTGGGCAGACCCAGTACTTC. Its translation: CASSLGGLGQTQYF.

The chain combines TRBV19 with TRBJ2-1; TRBD2 aligns across 10 bases. The CDR3 is 15 residues long. Unmatched junction bases numbered 3, after V lost 6 bases and J lost 1 base. Germline values: CDR1 LNHDA, CDR2 SQIVND (reference sequence). CDR3 in amino acids: CASSQGLASYNEQFF. CDR3 nucleotide sequence: TGTGCCAGTAGCCAGGGACTAGCGTCCTACAATGAGCAGTTCTTC.

The chain joins TRBV28 to TRBJ2-7, with D tentatively TRBD1 (6 bases). Germline loops: CDR1 MDHEN, CDR2 SYDVKM. The CDR3 is 14 residues long. Trimming shortened V by 6 bases and J by 7 bases, and 19 bases separated the two germline ends. The CDR3 region is CASSRPLGAREQYF. Written as DNA, the CDR3 is TGTGCCAGCAGCCGCCCCTTGGGGGCGCGAGAGCAGTACTTC.

As DNA, the CDR3 is TGTGCCATTTCCCTAGACTTTAACTATGGCTACACCTTC. Translated, it gives CAISLDFNYGYTF. The chain links TRBV10-3 to TRBJ1-2; D call uncertain. CDR3 length: 13 amino acids. The V gene lost 9 bases and the J gene lost 1 base, with 12 bases spanning the gap. Per germline, CDR1 ENHRY and CDR2 SYGVKD.

This chain links TRBV7-9 with TRBJ1-3, with D hard to call. The V gene lost 1 base and the J gene lost 8 bases, with 15 bases spanning the gap. Germline CDR1 is SEHNR and CDR2 is FQNEAQ (reference sequence). This CDR3 contains 15 residues. CDR3 coding DNA: TGTGCCAGCAGCTTAGATCAGGAGGGATGGGACACCATATATTTT. Amino acids: CASSLDQEGWDTIYF.

The rearrangement links TRBV14 to TRBJ1-1; 7 bases are shared with TRBD1. With 3 bases clipped from V and 6 bases from J, the junction kept 7 bases outside the gene matches. The germline V gene has CDR1 SGHDN and CDR2 FVKESK. This CDR3 has 14 residues. The CDR3 coding sequence is TGTGCCAGCAGCCAGAGTAGGGACAGCGCTGAAGCTTTCTTT. Amino acid sequence: CASSQSRDSAEAFF.